This T cell receptor beta chain is from a study of beta chain features in type 1 diabetes. V lost 6 bases and J lost 5; bases outside the gene matches: 10. The germline CDR1 and CDR2 sequences are SGHTA and FQGTGA. The CDR3 is 15 residues long. Expressed TCRB transcripts got sequenced, as all isolated RNA was reverse transcribed. The table came from immunoSEQ multiplex PCR; TCRdb's copy has only in-frame clones and leaves some out. The table shows around 150,000 clones, with around 7% occurring only once. This clone appeared a few times. This TCR came from a young woman in good health. The source material was central memory CD4+ T cells from blood. The rearrangement links TRBV7-3 to TRBJ2-5; 9 bases fit TRBD1. CDR3 sequence reads: CASRSYRGLGETQYF. The CDR3 region has the DNA TGTGCCAGCAGGTCATACAGGGGGCTGGGTGAGACCCAGTACTTC.